These 25 T cell receptor beta chains were all obtained from the same sample, sequenced in a study of response to subunit inactivated influenza vaccine. Each CDR3 protein gets one entry after TCRdb re-called the RT-PCR reads with MiXCR. Here the sample spans roughly 570,000 distinct CDR3 sequences, 13% being singletons. The sequencing here drew on PBMCs from blood, taken around seven weeks after vaccination. These receptor sequences come from a man aged 45-65 years who received an inactivated influenza vaccine.

This clonotype was seen a few times. The chain has TRBV7-9 and TRBJ1-4; TRBD1 aligns across 7 bases. After removal of 0 bases from V and 8 bases from J, the junction contained 3 bases not matched to a gene. The CDR3 runs to 14 residues. CDR1 and CDR2 (germline): SEHNR, FQNEAQ (reference sequence). For the CDR3, the DNA is TGTGCCAGCAGCTTAGCAGGGGGCAGGGAAAAACTGTTTTTT. It specifies CASSLAGGREKLFF.

CDR3 protein: CASSPDMADYTDTQYF. CDR3 DNA: TGTGCCAGCAGTCCGGATATGGCAGACTACACAGATACGCAGTATTTT. The rearrangement uses TRBV27 and TRBJ2-3; perhaps TRBD2 as D (5 bases). The V gene lost 5 bases and the J gene lost 2 bases, with 17 bases spanning the gap. The CDR3 extends over 16 amino acids. Germline V gives CDR1 MNHEY, CDR2 SMNVEV (reference sequence).

A few counts support this clonotype. V is TRBV5-6 and J is TRBJ2-7; 11 nucleotides agree with TRBD1. The CDR3 spans 14 residues. Germline assignment: CDR1 SGHDT and CDR2 YYEEEE. V trimming: 7 bases; J trimming: 3 bases; junction bases outside the gene matches: 6. The CDR3 region is CASAGGTGGYEQYF. The CDR3 nucleotides are TGTGCCAGCGCGGGTGGGACAGGGGGCTACGAGCAGTACTTC. Together with reference TRBV5-6 and TRBJ2-7, the CDR3 gives the full variable domain: DAGVTQSPTHLIKTRGQQVTLRCSPKSGHDTVSWYQQALGQGPQFIFQYYEEEERQRGNFPDRFSGHQFPNYSSELNVNALLLGDSALYLCASAGGTGGYEQYFGPGTRLTVT.

CDR3 protein: CAISDLAGGQYTQYF. The DNA for the CDR3 is TGTGCCATCAGTGATCTAGCGGGGGGGCAATATACGCAGTATTTT. This chain links TRBV10-3 with TRBJ2-3; 12 bases map to TRBD2. The germline gives CDR1 ENHRY, CDR2 SYGVKD. Germline trimming cut 3 bases from V and 7 bases from J; bases unmatched to any gene: 5. CDR3 size: 15 residues.

This clonotype came up many times. The chain links TRBV7-9 to TRBJ1-2; TRBD1 might be the D (5 bases). CDR1 is SEHNR, CDR2 FQNEAQ, per germline (reference sequence). The CDR3 totals 12 residues. V was trimmed by 10 bases and J by 6 bases, leaving 15 bases between them. CDR3 sequence (DNA): TGTGCCACAACGGGACGGAAGAATGGCTACACCTTC. It specifies CATTGRKNGYTF.

This clonotype has more than one count but fewer than ten. The rearrangement links TRBV20-1 to TRBJ2-7; D is unclear. CDR3 length equals 13 residues. CDR1 and CDR2 (germline): DFQATT, SNEGSKA (reference sequence). Trimming removed 4 bases from V and 6 bases from J, with 16 bases in between. CDR3 in DNA: TGCAGTGCTACTGACGGTCCTTTGGGCGAGCAGTACTTC. Translation: CSATDGPLGEQYF.

The sample holds many counts of this clonotype. The chain joins TRBV12-3 or TRBV12-4 to TRBJ1-3; D is uncertain. The CDR3 spans 15 residues. Trimming removed 6 bases from V and 1 base from J, with 13 bases in between. The CDR3 region is CASRFTGGSGNTIYF. The CDR3 DNA reads as TGTGCCAGCAGGTTCACCGGCGGATCTGGAAACACCATATATTTT.

The chain links TRBV7-9 to TRBJ2-1, with TRBD2 identical over 7 bases. The junction had 7 bases not matched to a gene; V was cut back by 5 bases and J by 0 bases. Germline assignment: CDR1 SEHNR and CDR2 FQNEAQ (reference sequence). CDR3 length: 16 amino acids. The CDR3 region has the DNA TGTGCCAGCAGCCCCTTGGGGGGGGTCTCCTACAATGAGCAGTTCTTC. Amino acid sequence: CASSPLGGVSYNEQFF.

This clonotype showed up just a few times. The chain combines TRBV7-3 with TRBJ2-3, with a possible D match to TRBD2 (5 bases). The CDR3 extends over 15 amino acids. Germline V gives CDR1 SGHTA, CDR2 FQGTGA. Trimming removed 0 bases at V and 4 bases at J, with 11 bases between. CDR3 nucleotides: TGTGCCAGCAGCTTAACGTTAAGCGGCGCAGATACGCAGTATTTT. This gives the protein CASSLTLSGADTQYF.

This clonotype was found a few times. This chain uses TRBV20-1 with TRBJ2-3, with D maybe TRBD2 (7 bases). CDR1 is DFQATT and CDR2 is SNEGSKA in the germline V gene (reference sequence). V lost 5 bases to trimming and J lost 4 bases, with 25 bases between them. This CDR3 spans 17 amino acids. The CDR3 coding sequence is TGCAGTGCTCGTTCCGGGACTTGGGGGGGGGCCCCAGATACGCAGTATTTT. Translated, it gives CSARSGTWGGAPDTQYF.

This clonotype has a handful of counts. The CDR3: CASSLVSGQGYGYTF. The CDR3 region has the DNA TGTGCCAGCAGCTTAGTCTCTGGGCAGGGCTATGGCTACACCTTC. This sequence joins TRBV7-2 and TRBJ1-2; D is perhaps TRBD1 (5 bases). Per germline, CDR1 SGHTA and CDR2 FQGNSA. V was clipped by 1 base and J by 4 bases, with 13 bases between them. The CDR3 sequence is 15 residues long.

Details on this clonotype: This may be a read error, as it is one base from a much larger clone. V gene TRBV12-3 or TRBV12-4 combines with J gene TRBJ2-1, with 16 positions matching TRBD2. The CDR3 has 19 residues. This CDR3 is CTCSSGTSGRARSYNEQFF. The CDR3, as DNA: TGTACCTGCAGTTCAGGGACTAGCGGGAGGGCCAGGTCCTACAATGAGCAGTTCTTC.

This clonotype was observed a few times. The gene calls are TRBV12-3 or TRBV12-4 and TRBJ1-1; no firm D call. Trimming shortened V by 8 bases and J by 4 bases, and 11 bases separated the two germline ends. The CDR3 is 12 amino acids. The DNA of the CDR3 is TGTGCCAGCGGGTATGGTAGCACTGAAGCTTTCTTT. This codes for CASGYGSTEAFF.

This clonotype was seen a handful of times. The rearrangement joins TRBV5-1 to TRBJ1-1; no firm D call. The V end lost 1 base, the J end lost 3 bases, and 7 bases lay between the germline ends. CDR1 and CDR2 from the germline V gene are SGHRS and YFSETQ. The CDR3 totals 13 residues. DNA of the CDR3: TGCGCCAGCAGCTTGACCTGGGACACTGAAGCTTTCTTT. The encoded protein is CASSLTWDTEAFF.

This clonotype was seen more than once but under ten times. The gene calls are TRBV13 and TRBJ1-4; TRBD1 matches 7 bases. Per germline, CDR1 PRHDT and CDR2 FYEKMQ (reference sequence). The CDR3 consists of 14 residues. V lost 6 bases to trimming and J lost 4 bases; unmatched junction nucleotides: 5. The CDR3 region is CASSWTGVNEKLFF. For the CDR3, the DNA is TGTGCCAGCAGTTGGACAGGCGTTAATGAAAAACTGTTTTTT.

The chain uses TRBV28 and TRBJ2-3; perhaps TRBD2 as D (7 bases). The CDR3 totals 15 residues. Per germline, CDR1 MDHEN and CDR2 SYDVKM. V was shortened by 2 bases and J by 2 bases, with 11 bases between the two germline ends. As DNA, the CDR3 is TGTGCCAGCAGTTTAGCGGGGGCTAACACAGATACGCAGTATTTT. Translation gives CASSLAGANTDTQYF. The variable domain in full, with the rest retrieved from reference TRBV28 and TRBJ2-3, is DVKVTQSSRYLVKRTGEKVFLECVQDMDHENMFWYRQDPGLGLRLIYFSYDVKMKEKGDIPEGYSVSREKKERFSLILESASTNQTSMYLCASSLAGANTDTQYFGPGTRLTVL.

This clonotype was recorded only once. J is TRBJ2-5 and V is TRBV7-9; tentative D call: TRBD2 (5 bases). The CDR3 has 14 amino acids. Germline V gene data show CDR1 as SEHNR and CDR2 as FQNEAQ (reference sequence). V lost 2 bases and J lost 2, with 9 bases in between. The CDR3 loop reads CASSLNLAQETQYF. CDR3 DNA sequence: TGTGCCAGCAGCTTAAATCTAGCTCAAGAGACCCAGTACTTC.

The chain uses TRBV5-1 and TRBJ1-2; D gene uncertain. The CDR3 spans 15 residues. V lost 4 bases to trimming and J lost 5 bases, with 18 bases between them. Germline V gene lookup returns CDR1 SGHRS and CDR2 YFSETQ. For the CDR3, the DNA is TGCGCCAGCAGCCGTTGGGCGGACGCCGTTTATGGCTACACCTTC. Translated: CASSRWADAVYGYTF.

CDR3 amino acids: CSAPYPQGRRASPLHF. The DNA of the CDR3 is TGCAGTGCTCCATATCCCCAGGGGCGAAGGGCTTCACCCCTCCACTTT. The chain is built from TRBV20-1 and TRBJ1-6; a weak D match, TRBD1 (6 bases). The germline V gene has CDR1 DFQATT and CDR2 SNEGSKA (reference sequence). The CDR3 totals 16 residues. The ends were cut back, 5 bases at V and 9 bases at J, with 23 bases in the middle.

This clonotype was detected ten times or more. The rearrangement joins TRBV6-2 or TRBV6-3 to TRBJ2-5; unclear D gene. The ends were cut back, 7 bases at V and 0 bases at J, with 3 bases in the middle. The CDR3 extends over 11 amino acids. Per germline, CDR1 MNHEY and CDR2 SVGEGT. CDR3 nucleotides: TGTGCCAGCAAAAACCAAGAGACCCAGTACTTC. It specifies CASKNQETQYF.

This clonotype was counted only a few times. This rearrangement joins TRBV5-1 to TRBJ2-3; D is unclear. The V and J ends lost 4 bases and 4 bases respectively, with 16 bases between them. Germline lookup yields CDR1 SGHRS and CDR2 YFSETQ. CDR3 size: 15 residues. The CDR3 here is CASSPPDFLPDTQYF. In DNA, the CDR3 is TGCGCCAGCAGCCCCCCAGACTTTCTTCCAGATACGCAGTATTTT.

This clonotype has ten or more counts. The CDR3 sequence is CSARLGTSGGNEQFF. The CDR3 bases are TGCAGTGCGCGCCTCGGGACTAGCGGGGGGAATGAGCAGTTCTTC. The chain carries TRBV20-1 and TRBJ2-1, with TRBD2 identical over 15 bases. Germline values: CDR1 DFQATT, CDR2 SNEGSKA (reference sequence). Germline trimming cut 6 bases from V and 7 bases from J; bases unmatched to any gene: 7. This CDR3 is built from 15 residues.

A note on this clonotype: At one end, the junction sequence differs from germline, possibly due to a read error. J is TRBJ2-7 and V is TRBV20-1; 9 bases map to TRBD2. The CDR3 sequence is 15 residues long. Germline V gives CDR1 DFQATT, CDR2 SNEGSKA (reference sequence). CDR3 DNA: TGCAGTGCTGGATTAGCGGGAGAGACGAGCTACAAGCAGTACTTC. Residues: CSAGLAGETSYKQYF.

This clonotype has just a few counts. The J gene is TRBJ2-3, the V gene TRBV12-3 or TRBV12-4, with D tentatively TRBD1 (6 bases). Trimming took off 5 bases at V and 1 base at J, with 16 bases between the two ends. The CDR3 is made up of 16 amino acids. CDR3 in amino acids: CASSTWTEGGTDTQYF. For the CDR3, the DNA is TGTGCCAGCAGTACCTGGACTGAGGGGGGCACAGATACGCAGTATTTT.

The table lists this clonotype with a few counts. V usage is TRBV20-1 and J usage is TRBJ2-7; D is possibly TRBD1 (6 bases). The V end lost 1 base, the J end lost 1 base, and 11 bases lay between the germline ends. The CDR3 is 14 amino acids. Germline V gene sequence: CDR1 DFQATT, CDR2 SNEGSKA (reference sequence). The CDR3 bases are TGCAGTGCTAGAGGCGCAGGGGTTTCCTACGAGCAGTACTTC. Translating gives CSARGAGVSYEQYF.